The 2 T cell receptor beta chains given below trace back to one sample, sequenced in a study of blood T cells in healthy people across ages. Through a sample-barcoded 5' primer and a J-beta primer mix, a second PCR was run for about 6 to 12 cycles. TCRdb called the 5' RACE reads again in MiXCR, with one record for every CDR3 protein. Of around 710,000 distinct CDR3 sequences in the sample, around 46% were seen once. The sample comprised blood. The receptors shown here come from a woman between 55 and 75 years old in good health.

This clonotype was seen a few times. The gene calls are TRBV7-6 and TRBJ2-1, with 11 bases identical to TRBD2. The CDR3 totals 14 residues. Germline trimming cut 8 bases from V and 7 bases from J; bases unmatched to any gene: 7. CDR1 SGHVS and CDR2 FNYEAQ come from the germline V gene. The CDR3 region is CASRLLAGENEQFF. CDR3 nucleotides: TGTGCCAGCCGGCTACTAGCGGGAGAAAATGAGCAGTTCTTC.

V gene TRBV7-2 combines with J gene TRBJ2-7; D is undetermined. CDR3 length: 12 amino acids. Germline-derived CDR1 and CDR2 are SGHTA and FQGNSA. V lost 0 bases, J lost 10 bases, and 10 bases lay in between. CDR3 amino acids: CASSLAGTPQYF. CDR3 sequence (DNA): TGTGCCAGCAGCTTAGCGGGCACCCCCCAGTACTTC.